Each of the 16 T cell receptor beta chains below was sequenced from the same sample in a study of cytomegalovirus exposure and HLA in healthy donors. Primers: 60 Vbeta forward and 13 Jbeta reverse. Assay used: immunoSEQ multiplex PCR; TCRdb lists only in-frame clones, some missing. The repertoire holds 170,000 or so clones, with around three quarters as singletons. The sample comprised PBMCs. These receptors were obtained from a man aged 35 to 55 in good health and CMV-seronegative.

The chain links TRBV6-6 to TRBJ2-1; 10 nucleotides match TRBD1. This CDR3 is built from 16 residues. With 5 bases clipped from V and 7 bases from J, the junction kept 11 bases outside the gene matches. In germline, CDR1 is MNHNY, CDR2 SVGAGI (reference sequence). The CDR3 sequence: CASSRNRDRGENEQFF. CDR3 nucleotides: TGTGCCAGCAGTCGCAACCGGGACAGGGGAGAGAATGAGCAGTTCTTC.

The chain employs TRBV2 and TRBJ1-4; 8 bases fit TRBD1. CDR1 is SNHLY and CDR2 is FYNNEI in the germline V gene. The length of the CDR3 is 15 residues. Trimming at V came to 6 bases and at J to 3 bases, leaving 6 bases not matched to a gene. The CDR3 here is CASRKQGAANEKLFF. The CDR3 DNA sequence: TGTGCCAGCAGGAAGCAGGGGGCAGCTAATGAAAAACTGTTTTTT.

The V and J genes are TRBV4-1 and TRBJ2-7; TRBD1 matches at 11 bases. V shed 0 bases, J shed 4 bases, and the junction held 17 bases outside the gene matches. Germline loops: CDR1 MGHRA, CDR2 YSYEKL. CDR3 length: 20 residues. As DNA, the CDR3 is TGCGCCAGCAGCCAAGATTACCCCAACGGCCGGACAGGGGGCAAGTACGAGCAGTACTTC. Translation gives CASSQDYPNGRTGGKYEQYF.

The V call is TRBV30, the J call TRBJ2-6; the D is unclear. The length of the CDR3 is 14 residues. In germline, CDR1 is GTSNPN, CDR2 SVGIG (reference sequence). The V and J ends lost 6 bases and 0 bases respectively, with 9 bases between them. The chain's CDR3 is CACSRGSGANVLTF. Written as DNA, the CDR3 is TGTGCCTGTAGCCGAGGCTCTGGGGCCAACGTCCTGACTTTC.

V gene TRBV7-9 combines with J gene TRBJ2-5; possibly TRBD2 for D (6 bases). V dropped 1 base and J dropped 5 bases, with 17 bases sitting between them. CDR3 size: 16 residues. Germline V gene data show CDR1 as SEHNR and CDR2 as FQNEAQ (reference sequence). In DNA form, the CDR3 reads TGTGCCAGCAGCTTAGGCCTAGCGCTAAATGTCGAGACCCAGTACTTC. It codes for CASSLGLALNVETQYF.

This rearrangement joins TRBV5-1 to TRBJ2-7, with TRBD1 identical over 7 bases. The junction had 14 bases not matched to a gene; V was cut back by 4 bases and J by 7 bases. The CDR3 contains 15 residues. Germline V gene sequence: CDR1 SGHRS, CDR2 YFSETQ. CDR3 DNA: TGCGCCAGCAGCCCCGGAACAGGGGATGGAGGAGAGCAGTACTTC. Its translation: CASSPGTGDGGEQYF.

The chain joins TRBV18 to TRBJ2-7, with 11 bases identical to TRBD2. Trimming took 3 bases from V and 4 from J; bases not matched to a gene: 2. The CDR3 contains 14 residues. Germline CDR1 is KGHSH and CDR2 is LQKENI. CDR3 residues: CASSPTSGVYEQYF. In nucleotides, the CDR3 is TGTGCCAGCTCACCGACTAGCGGGGTTTACGAGCAGTACTTC.

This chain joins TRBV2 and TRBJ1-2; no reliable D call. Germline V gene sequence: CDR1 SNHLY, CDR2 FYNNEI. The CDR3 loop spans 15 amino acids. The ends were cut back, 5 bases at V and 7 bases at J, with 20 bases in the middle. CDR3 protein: CASSYEGRESSGYTF. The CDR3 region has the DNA TGTGCCAGCAGTTATGAGGGTCGGGAATCGAGTGGCTACACCTTC.

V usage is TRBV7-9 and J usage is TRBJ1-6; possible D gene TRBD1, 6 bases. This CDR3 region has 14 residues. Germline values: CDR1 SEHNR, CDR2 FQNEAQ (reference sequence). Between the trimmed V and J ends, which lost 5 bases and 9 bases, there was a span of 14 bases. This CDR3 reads CASSVQGSGSPLHF. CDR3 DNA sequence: TGTGCCAGCAGCGTACAGGGCTCTGGTTCACCCCTCCACTTT.

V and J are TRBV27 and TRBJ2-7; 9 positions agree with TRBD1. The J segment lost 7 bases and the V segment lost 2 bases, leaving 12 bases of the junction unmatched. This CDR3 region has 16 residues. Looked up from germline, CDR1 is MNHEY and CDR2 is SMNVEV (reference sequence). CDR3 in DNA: TGTGCCAGCAGTTTACCTGAGGACAGGGGAAAATGGGAGCAGTACTTC. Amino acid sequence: CASSLPEDRGKWEQYF.

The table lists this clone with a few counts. The CDR3 coding sequence is TGTGCCAGTAGTATAGAAGGGACAGGACGGGATACGCAGTATTTT. Amino acids: CASSIEGTGRDTQYF. This rearrangement joins TRBV19 to TRBJ2-3, with TRBD1 identical over 8 bases. The J segment lost 6 bases and the V segment lost 0 bases, leaving 5 bases of the junction unmatched. From germline, CDR1 is LNHDA and CDR2 SQIVND (reference sequence). This CDR3 has 15 residues.

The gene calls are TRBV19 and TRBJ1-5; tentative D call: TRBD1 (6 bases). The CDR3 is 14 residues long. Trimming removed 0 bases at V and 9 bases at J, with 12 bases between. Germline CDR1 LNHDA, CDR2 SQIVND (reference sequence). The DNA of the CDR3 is TGTGCCAGTAGTATAGACAGGGGCGGTGGGCCCCAGCATTTT. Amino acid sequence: CASSIDRGGGPQHF.

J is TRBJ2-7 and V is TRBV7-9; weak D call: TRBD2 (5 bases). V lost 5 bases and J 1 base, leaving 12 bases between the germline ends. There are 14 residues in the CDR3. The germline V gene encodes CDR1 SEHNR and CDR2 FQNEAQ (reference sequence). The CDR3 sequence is CASSVGGTSYEQYF. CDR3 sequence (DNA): TGTGCCAGCAGCGTAGGAGGAACTTCCTACGAGCAGTACTTC.

The CDR3, as DNA: TGTGCCAGCAGCAAGCTTCCAAATCAGCCCCAGCATTTT. Residues: CASSKLPNQPQHF. The chain recombines TRBV6-4 with TRBJ1-5; D is undetermined. Germline V gene lookup returns CDR1 MRHNA and CDR2 SNTAGT. This CDR3 spans 13 amino acids. Trimming removed 6 bases at V and 4 bases at J, with 10 bases between.

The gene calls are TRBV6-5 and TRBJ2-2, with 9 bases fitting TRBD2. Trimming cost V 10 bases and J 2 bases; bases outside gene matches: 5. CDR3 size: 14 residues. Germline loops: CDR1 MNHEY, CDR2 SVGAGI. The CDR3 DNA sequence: TGTGCCACCTCCGGGACTAGCAACACCGGGGAGCTGTTTTTT. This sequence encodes CATSGTSNTGELFF.

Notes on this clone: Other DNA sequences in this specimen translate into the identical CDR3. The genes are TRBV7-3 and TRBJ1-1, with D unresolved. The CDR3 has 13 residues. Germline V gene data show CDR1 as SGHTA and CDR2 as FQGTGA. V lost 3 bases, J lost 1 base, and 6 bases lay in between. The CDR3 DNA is TGTGCCAGCAGCTTTCGGGGGAACACTGAAGCTTTCTTT. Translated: CASSFRGNTEAFF.